The following is a T cell receptor (beta chain) sequence with its context. This specimen belongs to a study of blood T cell repertoires in COVID-19. Background on the study: Sites in the United States, Italy and Spain provided acute and convalescent COVID-19 samples. In each case, the material was cDNA or gDNA derived from T cells, B-cell-depleted T cells, or PBMCs.

V was clipped by 4 bases and J by 3 bases; unmatched bases: 8. Germline assignment: CDR1 SGHNT and CDR2 YYREEE (reference sequence). The CDR3 is 15 amino acids. As originally analysed: Amplification from reference gene primers served as the basis for estimated nucleated cell counts. The method was immunoSEQ multiplex PCR; TCRdb's version includes in-frame clones alone and lacks a portion of them. V and J calls and clone size follow that table, whereas D and trimming were derived from the DNA. The table records 60,000 to 90,000 clones, 84% of them present only once. The sequenced sample was peripheral blood. The V call is TRBV5-4, the J call TRBJ2-7, with TRBD2 identical over 9 bases. This TCR derives from a woman aged 45-65 years with acute or convalescent COVID-19. The CDR3 DNA follows: TGTGCCAGCAGCCTAGGGACTAGCCCTAACTACGAGCAGTACTTC. It yields the protein CASSLGTSPNYEQYF.